A selection of T cell receptor beta chains follows, all from one sample in a study of blood T cell repertoires in COVID-19. Produced via immunoSEQ multiplex PCR; TCRdb's table is partial and in-frame only. The table records about 120,000 clones, under 80% of them present only once. Sequencing was done on a sample of peripheral blood. The receptors come from a man in his fifties or sixties with acute or convalescent COVID-19. The CDR3 runs from the conserved cysteine through the conserved F or W. The D gene is left open where the match is weak. Clone size is given for some rows only: seen once, a few or many times, or a class if the clone is expanded.

>16|TRBJ1-3|TRBV19|NA|NA
CASSIDRPSGRFTIYF
TGTGCCAGTAGTATAGATCGACCATCAGGGCGATTCACCATATATTTT
>15|TRBJ2-1|TRBV3-1/TRBV3-2|NA|NA
CASSQDTGSYNEQFF
TGTGCCAGCAGCCAAGATACGGGTTCCTACAATGAGCAGTTCTTC
>13|TRBJ2-7|TRBV4-1|NA|NA
CASSHDRTYEQYF
TGCGCCAGCAGCCACGACAGGACCTACGAGCAGTACTTC
>15|TRBJ1-2|TRBV7-2|once|NA
CASSLSPTGTYGYTF
TGTGCCAGCAGCTTAAGTCCCACAGGGACCTATGGCTACACCTTC
>16|TRBJ2-2|TRBV18|NA|NA
CASSARDTWDTGELFF
TGTGCCAGCTCAGCCCGGGACACCTGGGACACCGGGGAGCTGTTTTTT
>13|TRBJ2-7|TRBV7-3|NA|TRBD2
CASSRDYQSEQYF
TGTGCCAGCAGCCGGGACTATCAATCCGAGCAGTACTTC
>18|TRBJ2-2|TRBV5-8|NA|TRBD2
CASSIAGTSGTLTGELFF
TGTGCCAGCAGCATAGCCGGGACTAGCGGGACTCTCACCGGGGAGCTGTTTTTT
>15|TRBJ2-1|TRBV9|once|NA
CASSVDQGTYNEQFF
TGTGCCAGCAGCGTCGATCAGGGCACCTACAATGAGCAGTTCTTC
>13|TRBJ2-3|TRBV27|NA|NA
CASSSTAQHTQYF
TGTGCCAGCAGTTCCACCGCGCAACATACGCAGTATTTT
>14|TRBJ1-4|TRBV6-5|NA|TRBD1
CASSLDRVNEKLFF
TGTGCCAGCAGTTTGGACAGGGTCAACGAAAAACTGTTTTTT
>17|TRBJ2-3|TRBV28|NA|TRBD2
CASSYAPGIAGADTQYF
TGTGCCAGCAGTTACGCCCCCGGTATAGCGGGAGCAGATACGCAGTATTTT
>13|TRBJ1-2|TRBV3-1/TRBV3-2|NA|NA
CASSVSGDYGYTF
TGTGCCAGCAGCGTTTCAGGGGACTATGGCTACACCTTC
>19|TRBJ2-1|TRBV4-2|NA|TRBD2
CASSRGTSGGPSSYNEQFF
TGTGCCAGCAGCCGGGGGACTAGCGGGGGGCCGAGCTCCTACAATGAGCAGTTCTTC
>13|TRBJ2-3|TRBV5-6|NA|TRBD1
CASSSDRLNTQYF
TGTGCCAGCAGCTCGGACAGGCTAAATACGCAGTATTTT
>12|TRBJ2-7|TRBV25-1|NA|NA
CASSLSDYEQYF
TGTGCCAGCAGTCTTAGCGACTACGAGCAGTACTTC
>18|TRBJ2-5|TRBV24-1|NA|TRBD1
CATSDSYPGTGAGETQYF
TGTGCCACCAGTGATTCGTATCCCGGGACAGGGGCGGGTGAGACCCAGTACTTC
>12|TRBJ1-1|TRBV19|few|TRBD1
CASSADRAEAFF
TGTGCCAGTAGTGCTGACAGGGCTGAAGCTTTCTTT
>16|TRBJ2-3|TRBV7-9|NA|TRBD2
CASRPRTSGGTDTQYF
TGTGCCAGCAGACCGCGAACTAGCGGTGGCACAGATACGCAGTATTTT
>16|TRBJ2-1|TRBV18|NA|NA
CASSPEFRSSYNEQFF
TGTGCCAGCTCACCAGAGTTCCGGAGCTCCTACAATGAGCAGTTCTTC
>14|TRBJ1-1|TRBV10-3|NA|NA
CAISAHTSNTEAFF
TGTGCCATCAGTGCCCATACTTCCAACACTGAAGCTTTCTTT
>15|TRBJ1-1|TRBV2|NA|NA
CASRTGGAMYTEAFF
TGTGCCAGCAGGACGGGGGGGGCTATGTACACTGAAGCTTTCTTT
>15|TRBJ2-5|TRBV19|few|TRBD1
CASRTTGVSQETQYF
TGTGCCAGTAGAACGACAGGGGTTAGCCAAGAGACCCAGTACTTC
>14|TRBJ2-7|TRBV4-2|NA|NA
CASSQESTVYEQYF
TGTGCCAGCAGCCAAGAGTCAACTGTCTACGAGCAGTACTTC
>14|TRBJ2-2|TRBV6-6|NA|NA
CASSLTASNGELFF
TGTGCCAGCAGTCTCACAGCTAGCAACGGGGAGCTGTTTTTT
>14|TRBJ2-2|TRBV7-9|NA|NA
CASSLGASTGELFF
TGTGCCAGCAGCTTAGGAGCAAGCACCGGGGAGCTGTTTTTT
>14|TRBJ1-5|TRBV5-8|NA|TRBD1
CASIGDRGYQPQHF
TGTGCCAGCATCGGGGACAGGGGCTACCAGCCCCAGCATTTT
>12|TRBJ2-7|TRBV29-1|NA|NA
CSVETQGSEQYF
TGCAGCGTTGAAACCCAGGGAAGCGAGCAGTACTTC
>11|TRBJ1-1|TRBV30|NA|NA
CAWSVRGEAFF
TGTGCCTGGAGTGTGAGGGGGGAAGCTTTCTTT
>12|TRBJ1-1|TRBV19|NA|NA
CASSIDLEEAFF
TGTGCCAGTAGTATAGATCTAGAGGAAGCTTTCTTT
>16|TRBJ2-3|TRBV3-1/TRBV3-2|NA|TRBD2
CASSPPLAGSRDTQYF
TGTGCCAGCAGTCCTCCTTTAGCGGGATCGAGAGATACGCAGTATTTT
>15|TRBJ2-1|TRBV19|once|NA
CASSIGQGPYNEQFF
TGTGCCAGTAGTATAGGTCAGGGCCCCTACAATGAGCAGTTCTTC
>16|TRBJ2-2|TRBV10-3|NA|TRBD2
CAISEPGTRLSGELFF
TGTGCCATCAGTGAGCCAGGGACTAGGCTCTCCGGGGAGCTGTTTTTT
>18|TRBJ2-1|TRBV6-1|NA|TRBD1
CASSDVQTGWSPMDEQFF
TGTGCCAGCAGTGATGTCCAGACAGGGTGGTCCCCAATGGATGAGCAGTTCTTC
>17|TRBJ2-2|TRBV27|NA|TRBD2
CASTPLGSSGNTGELFF
TGTGCCAGCACTCCTCTCGGGTCTAGCGGTAACACCGGGGAGCTGTTTTTT
>13|TRBJ1-2|TRBV6-1|few|NA
CASREKGSGGYTF
TGTGCCAGCCGTGAGAAGGGGTCGGGTGGCTACACCTTC
>14|TRBJ1-2|TRBV5-4|NA|NA
CASSSSTGFYGYTF
TGTGCCAGCAGCTCATCAACAGGCTTCTATGGCTACACCTTC
>15|TRBJ1-5|TRBV5-5|NA|TRBD1
CASSLKTGGNQPQHF
TGTGCCAGCAGCTTGAAGACAGGGGGCAATCAGCCCCAGCATTTT
>16|TRBJ2-1|TRBV11-1|NA|TRBD2
CASSLALGGRANEQFF
TGTGCCAGCAGCTTAGCACTTGGCGGGAGGGCCAATGAGCAGTTCTTC
>16|TRBJ2-7|TRBV19|NA|TRBD2
CASSIGSASGSYEQYF
TGTGCCAGTAGTATAGGGAGTGCTAGCGGGAGCTACGAGCAGTACTTC
>13|TRBJ2-3|TRBV14|once|NA
CASSQAYLDTQYF
TGTGCCAGCAGCCAAGCCTATCTTGATACGCAGTATTTT
>15|TRBJ1-3|TRBV7-6|NA|NA
CASSVGNGQGNTIYF
TGTGCCAGCAGCGTTGGGAACGGACAGGGAAACACCATATATTTT
>17|TRBJ2-2|TRBV19|NA|NA
CASSIGLGFANTGELFF
TGTGCCAGTAGTATAGGGCTAGGCTTCGCGAACACCGGGGAGCTGTTTTTT
>16|TRBJ2-3|TRBV7-9|many|TRBD2
CASSPDSSGDGDTQYF
TGTGCCAGCAGCCCCGACTCTAGCGGAGACGGAGATACGCAGTATTTT
>15|TRBJ2-1|TRBV9|NA|NA
CASSVSGQSYNEQFF
TGTGCCAGCAGCGTATCTGGACAGAGCTACAATGAGCAGTTCTTC
>15|TRBJ2-1|TRBV7-8|NA|TRBD2
CASREGTSGSHEQFF
TGTGCCAGCAGGGAAGGGACTAGCGGGAGCCATGAGCAGTTCTTC